The 18 T cell receptor beta chains below all came from one sample that was sequenced in a study of identifying expanded T cells in peripheral blood. Repertoires were generated with immunoSEQ multiplex PCR, while TCRdb's copy carries only in-frame clones and drops some. Of around 94,000 clones detected, roughly 84% appear once; the ten largest clones hold 3.5% to 5.5%. Material for sequencing was blood. The receptor source for this set is a person aged 18-69 years in good health.

V and J are TRBV2 and TRBJ2-1, with D uncertain. V gave up 6 bases and J gave up 4 bases, with 4 bases separating them. The CDR3 runs to 11 residues. The V gene's germline CDR1 is SNHLY and CDR2 FYNNEI. The CDR3 DNA follows: TGTGCCAGCAGAGTGTACAATGAGCAGTTCTTC. Translated: CASRVYNEQFF.

This rearrangement joins TRBV5-1 to TRBJ1-6, with TRBD1 as a possible D gene (6 bases). In germline, CDR1 is SGHRS, CDR2 YFSETQ. The length of the CDR3 is 15 residues. V lost 9 bases and J lost 9, with 22 bases in between. CDR3 loop: CATRRTTGYGSPLHF. CDR3 bases: TGCGCCACCAGGAGGACTACAGGGTATGGTTCACCCCTCCACTTT.

This clone appeared a single time. V usage is TRBV6-5 and J usage is TRBJ1-6; TRBD1 might be the D (5 bases). This CDR3 region has 15 residues. V shed 4 bases and J shed 6 bases, with 13 bases lying between them. Germline V lookup: CDR1 MNHEY, CDR2 SVGAGI. The CDR3 DNA is TGTGCCAGCAGTTTAGATAGGGGAATTAATTCACCCCTCCACTTT. It yields the protein CASSLDRGINSPLHF.

This rearrangement joins TRBV6-6 to TRBJ2-1; 8 bases align to TRBD1. The CDR3 contains 16 residues. V shed 6 bases and J 6 bases; nucleotides not matched to a gene: 13. Germline assignment: CDR1 MNHNY and CDR2 SVGAGI (reference sequence). This CDR3 is CASSSKGQGRGNEQFF. The CDR3 DNA reads TGTGCCAGCAGCTCAAAAGGACAGGGCCGGGGCAATGAGCAGTTCTTC.

The chain uses TRBV7-6 and TRBJ2-7; 10 nucleotides align to TRBD2. The V gene end was trimmed by 5 bases and the J gene end by 0 bases; junction bases not matched to a gene: 19. The CDR3 loop spans 20 amino acids. The V gene's germline CDR1 is SGHVS and CDR2 FNYEAQ. CDR3 in DNA: TGTGCCAGCAGCCTAAGCCCCCCGGGTACTAGCGGGGTTTTCTCCTACGAGCAGTACTTC. This codes for CASSLSPPGTSGVFSYEQYF.

The chain uses TRBV15 and TRBJ1-1; perhaps TRBD1 as D (5 bases). Looked up from germline, CDR1 is LNHNV and CDR2 is YYDKDF (reference sequence). This CDR3 region has 16 residues. V lost 2 bases and J lost 0, with 13 bases in between. The DNA of the CDR3 is TGTGCCACCAGCAGACTCCCTGGGACGGTGAACACTGAAGCTTTCTTT. The encoded protein is CATSRLPGTVNTEAFF.

The gene calls are TRBV4-3 and TRBJ2-3; TRBD1 agrees at 8 bases. Germline CDR1 LGHNA, CDR2 YSLEER. The CDR3 is 16 residues long. The V and J ends lost 3 bases and 3 bases, in that order; junction bases with no gene match: 8. The CDR3, as DNA: TGCGCCAGCAGCCAGACCTCAGGACAGGGAACAGATACGCAGTATTTT. Its translation: CASSQTSGQGTDTQYF.

This chain uses TRBV6-1 with TRBJ1-2; D remains unclear. The CDR3 covers 18 residues. CDR1 is MNHNS, CDR2 SASEGT, per germline. With 2 bases removed from V and 8 bases from J, the gap between germline ends came to 27 bases. The CDR3 reads CASSEPPSTLGVSIGYTF. CDR3 nucleotide sequence: TGTGCCAGCAGTGAACCCCCCTCTACCTTGGGCGTTTCTATAGGCTACACCTTC.

This clone was seen once. This chain joins TRBV27 and TRBJ1-6; D uncertain. Trimming took off 4 bases at V and 10 bases at J, with 8 bases between the two ends. CDR3 size: 12 residues. Per the germline V gene, CDR1 is MNHEY and CDR2 is SMNVEV (reference sequence). The DNA for the CDR3 is TGTGCCAGCAGTTCGAACGTCTCACCCCTCCACTTT. As protein: CASSSNVSPLHF.

The V gene is TRBV6-6, the J gene TRBJ1-1; D unresolved. The V gene lost 10 bases and the J gene lost 3 bases, with 15 bases spanning the gap. Germline values: CDR1 MNHNY, CDR2 SVGAGI (reference sequence). This CDR3 contains 13 residues. CDR3 nucleotide sequence: TGTGCCACCCAAGGCCATTTGGACACTGAAGCTTTCTTT. Encoded protein: CATQGHLDTEAFF.

V usage is TRBV30 and J usage is TRBJ1-1; D perhaps matches TRBD1 (6 bases). V lost 4 bases and J lost 1, with 22 bases in between. The CDR3 runs 17 residues. Germline-derived CDR1 and CDR2 are GTSNPN and SVGIG (reference sequence). CDR3 sequence reads: CAWKVPRGGTRNTEAFF. CDR3 nucleotide sequence: TGTGCCTGGAAGGTCCCCCGAGGTGGGACACGGAACACTGAAGCTTTCTTT.

The gene calls are TRBV30 and TRBJ1-1, with D hard to call. Germline V gene sequence: CDR1 GTSNPN, CDR2 SVGIG (reference sequence). CDR3 length equals 11 residues. V was clipped by 2 bases and J by 9 bases, with 10 bases between them. The CDR3 sequence is CAWSPDLKAFF. CDR3 coding DNA: TGTGCCTGGAGTCCGGACCTTAAAGCTTTCTTT.

In its sample, this clone was seen many times. This sequence joins TRBV6-5 and TRBJ1-6; D is possibly TRBD1 (6 bases). The CDR3 contains 16 residues. Germline CDR1 is MNHEY and CDR2 is SVGAGI. Trimming cost V 0 bases and J 10 bases, with 16 bases left between them. CDR3: CASSYSQGSLESPLHF. CDR3 sequence (DNA): TGTGCCAGCAGTTACTCCCAGGGGTCGTTGGAGTCACCCCTCCACTTT.

V and J are TRBV6-5 and TRBJ2-7; D not certain. Trimming took off 6 bases at V and 2 bases at J, with 14 bases between the two ends. CDR1 is MNHEY and CDR2 is SVGAGI in the germline V gene. The CDR3 spans 14 residues. CDR3 nucleotide sequence: TGTGCCAGCAGAGAGGCCGGCTTCACCTACGAGCAGTACTTC. Its protein is CASREAGFTYEQYF.

V gene TRBV13 combines with J gene TRBJ1-1, with 9 bases aligning to TRBD1. CDR3 length: 13 residues. Germline loops: CDR1 PRHDT, CDR2 FYEKMQ (reference sequence). With 1 base clipped from V and 10 bases from J, the junction kept 4 bases outside the gene matches. Written as DNA, the CDR3 is TGTGCCAGCAGCTTAGACAGGGGGCGAGGAGCTTTCTTT. Translated: CASSLDRGRGAFF.

The table lists this clone with a few counts. The gene calls are TRBV19 and TRBJ1-2; D might be TRBD1 (6 bases). The ends were cut back, 6 bases at V and 8 bases at J, with 10 bases in the middle. This CDR3 contains 11 residues. In germline, CDR1 is LNHDA, CDR2 SQIVND (reference sequence). The CDR3 spells CASSRQEGYTF. DNA for the CDR3: TGTGCCAGTAGCCGACAGGAGGGCTACACCTTC.

This clone was found once. The V call is TRBV7-2, the J call TRBJ2-7; D might be TRBD2 (6 bases). Between the trimmed V and J ends, which lost 3 bases and 3 bases, there was a span of 9 bases. CDR3 length: 13 amino acids. Germline V gives CDR1 SGHTA, CDR2 FQGNSA. CDR3: CASSFLGGYEQYF. In DNA form, the CDR3 reads TGTGCCAGCAGCTTCCTGGGAGGCTACGAGCAGTACTTC.

The chain couples TRBV10-3 to TRBJ1-2; D gene unclear. Trimming removed 1 base from V and 2 bases from J, with 8 bases in between. Germline-derived CDR1 and CDR2 are ENHRY and SYGVKD. The CDR3 has 14 amino acids. The CDR3 region is CAISELHVNYGYTF. The CDR3 DNA sequence: TGTGCCATCAGTGAGTTACACGTAAACTATGGCTACACCTTC.